This T cell receptor beta chain was sequenced for a study of blood T cell repertoires in COVID-19. This CDR3 is built from 13 residues. V lost 3 bases and J 3 bases, leaving 9 bases between the germline ends. TCRdb's copy holds only in-frame clones and misses some; the assay was immunoSEQ multiplex PCR. The repertoire holds fewer than 300,000 clones, with approximately 84% as singletons. There are a few counts of this clone. Sequencing was carried out using peripheral blood. V gene TRBV12-3 or TRBV12-4 combines with J gene TRBJ2-7; D possibly corresponds to TRBD1 (6 bases). This receptor was taken from a man aged 50-60 years with COVID-19, enrolled during active disease. The CDR3 is CASSFVQGYEQYF. The CDR3 DNA reads as TGTGCCAGCAGTTTCGTACAGGGCTACGAGCAGTACTTC.